Reported below is one T cell receptor (beta chain). Its antigen is not yet known. No much larger clonotype is one base removed from it; base qualities were not supplied. Participants in the prospective study were aged roughly 18 to 89 years, lived in 20 to 30 United States geographic areas, and enrolled through a virtual design. To assign participants to cohorts, the prospective study relied on clinical history that participants themselves reported in a screening survey and a study questionnaire. ImmuneRACE Cohort 3 recovered participants were defined by two consecutive negative NP/OP PCR tests, healthcare professional clearance, or symptom resolution. Mobile phlebotomists in the prospective study collected whole blood, serum and a nasopharyngeal or oropharyngeal swab from every participant. Over a roughly 2-month period, participants in the prospective study had the option of providing additional blood draws and questionnaires. Blood samples from the prospective study were shipped frozen or at room temperature prior to DNA extraction.

The record originates from a study of blood T cell repertoires in COVID-19 (TCRdb year 2020). Regarding the complete study: Collaborator samples came from the United States, Italy and Spain and covered acute and convalescent phases of COVID-19. The material from the prospective study consisted of cDNA or gDNA derived from T cells, B-cell-depleted T cells, or PBMCs. Deeply sampled blood TCRbeta repertoires from subjects exposed to, actively infected with, or recovered from COVID-19 were included in the dataset. A freely available public database, intended as a resource for researchers studying the immune response to SARS-CoV-2, is where the repertoires were released. The samples were drawn from two sources: the first 160 participants of the ongoing ImmuneRACE study, and 1,000 to 1,500 subjects contributed by 6 global collaborators. Sample metadata almost always included a de-identified subject ID, COVID-19 status, age in years and sex. Where available, HLA class I and class II types were taken from metadata supplied by the sample provider and were not determined by assay-based typing.

The immunoSEQ Assay, a bias-controlled multiplex PCR, was used to amplify TCRbeta CDR3 regions from genomic DNA. The study's processing was this. Within the assay, amplification of reference gene primers was used to estimate how many nucleated cells each sample contained. To quantify the absolute abundance of each unique TCRbeta CDR3 rearrangement, sequence reads were collapsed and filtered. Productive Simpson clonality was computed per sample as the square root of Simpson's diversity index over productive rearrangements. The table was pulled from immuneACCESS by TCRdb, which kept in-frame rearrangements only. Such tables lose some clones; where checked, under half of the loss comes from unresolved V genes, and the rest has no known cause. V and J calls and clone size come straight from that table; D and trimming were deduced from the DNA. The sample table shows approximately 130,000 clones, and roughly four fifths are seen once. Clones ranked in the top ten supply 18% of the sample.

Unmatched junction bases come to 6, with V trimmed by 5 bases and J by 4 bases. Reading the germline V gene gives CDR1 SGHTA and CDR2 FQGNSA. The CDR3 starts with the cysteine, ends with the phenylalanine, and has 14 residues. Of the read, only the CDR3 DNA is kept; its 42 bases are in frame from base 1. Study-wide findings and limitations: How much clinical and demographic metadata was included differed by source and by participant, and the metadata was provided uncurated.

Sequences were obtained from PBMCs or T cells enriched from blood (not recorded which). This receptor was taken from a man aged 25 to 40 who had recovered from COVID-19. In this chain, TRBV7-2 is recombined with TRBJ1-2, and TRBD1 aligns with 8 junction nucleotides. CDR3 loop: CASSTDRGPYGYTF. The bases are TGTGCCAGCAGCACCGACAGGGGACCCTATGGCTACACCTTC.